These 26 T cell receptor beta chains came from one sample sequenced in a study of cytomegalovirus exposure and HLA in healthy donors. 60 Vbeta and 13 Jbeta primers were used in PCR. Assay used: immunoSEQ multiplex PCR; TCRdb lists only in-frame clones, some missing. The table records 100,000 to 150,000 clones, about two thirds of them present only once. The sequencing sample was made of PBMCs. The receptors stem from an older woman in good health and CMV-seropositive.

The rearrangement links TRBV6-5 to TRBJ1-2, with a tentative D call TRBD1 (5 bases). The germline gives CDR1 MNHEY, CDR2 SVGAGI. Trimming took 0 bases from V and 4 from J, leaving 9 bases between them. The CDR3 consists of 14 residues. DNA for the CDR3: TGTGCCAGCAGTTACTCCGGCAGGGCCTATGGCTACACCTTC. Encoded protein: CASSYSGRAYGYTF.

The CDR3 loop is CASNRDRGQPQHF. The CDR3 DNA reads as TGTGCCAGCAACCGGGACAGGGGACAGCCCCAGCATTTT. The V call is TRBV14, the J call TRBJ1-5; the match to TRBD1 covers 10 bases. V lost 7 bases and J lost 7; bases outside the gene matches: 4. The CDR3 totals 13 residues. CDR1 and CDR2 (germline): SGHDN, FVKESK. The complete variable domain, with remaining parts taken from reference TRBV14 and TRBJ1-5, reads EAGVTQFPSHSVIEKGQTVTLRCDPISGHDNLYWYRRVMGKEIKFLLHFVKESKQDESGMPNNRFLAERTGGTYSTLKVQPAELEDSGVYFCASNRDRGQPQHFGDGTRLSIL.

V gene TRBV7-9 combines with J gene TRBJ1-1; D is possibly TRBD1 (5 bases). Germline CDR1 is SEHNR and CDR2 is FQNEAQ (reference sequence). This CDR3 contains 12 residues. The V gene lost 4 bases and the J gene lost 7 bases, with 10 bases spanning the gap. The CDR3, as DNA: TGTGCCAGCAGCTCCATGACAGTTGAAGCTTTCTTT. This sequence encodes CASSSMTVEAFF.

The rearrangement links TRBV7-9 to TRBJ2-5, with 10 positions matching TRBD2. The length of the CDR3 is 16 residues. With 3 bases clipped from V and 1 base from J, the junction kept 5 bases outside the gene matches. Germline-derived CDR1 and CDR2 are SEHNR and FQNEAQ (reference sequence). CDR3 coding DNA: TGTGCCAGCAGCTTGAGGCTAGCGGGGGCCCAAGAGACCCAGTACTTC. Its translation: CASSLRLAGAQETQYF.

V gene TRBV9 combines with J gene TRBJ2-3, with 7 bases matching TRBD1. Germline V gene sequence: CDR1 SGDLS, CDR2 YYNGEE. The CDR3 runs 16 residues. Trimming removed 0 bases from V and 0 bases from J; junction bases left unmatched: 4. CDR3 in amino acids: CASSVVSGGSTDTQYF. In DNA form, the CDR3 reads TGTGCCAGCAGCGTAGTATCAGGGGGAAGCACAGATACGCAGTATTTT.

The V and J genes are TRBV6-5 and TRBJ1-1; possible D gene TRBD1, 5 bases. The germline V gene encodes CDR1 MNHEY and CDR2 SVGAGI. V lost 2 bases and J lost 5, with 9 bases in between. The CDR3 runs 13 residues. This chain's CDR3 is CASSYEGRTEAFF. In DNA, the CDR3 is TGTGCCAGCAGTTACGAGGGGAGGACTGAAGCTTTCTTT.

The genes are TRBV30 and TRBJ2-1, with D unclear. Trimming took 4 bases from V and 1 from J, leaving 14 bases between them. This CDR3 spans 15 amino acids. Germline CDR1 is GTSNPN and CDR2 is SVGIG (reference sequence). CDR3 in amino acids: CAWNWLVISYNEQFF. The CDR3 DNA is TGTGCCTGGAATTGGCTAGTTATATCCTACAATGAGCAGTTCTTC.

The chain's CDR3 is CASSEAPGGRYEQYF. The CDR3 nucleotides are TGTGCCAGCAGTGAAGCCCCGGGGGGGCGTTACGAGCAGTACTTC. The chain has TRBV6-1 and TRBJ2-5, with 8 bases identical to TRBD2. The end of the DNA is better explained by TRBJ2-7, so the J call may be wrong. Germline assignment: CDR1 MNHNS and CDR2 SASEGT. This CDR3 has 15 amino acids.

This chain connects TRBV9 to TRBJ1-5; D gene uncertain. The ends were cut back, 0 bases at V and 4 bases at J, with 11 bases in the middle. The germline V gene has CDR1 SGDLS and CDR2 YYNGEE. The CDR3 has 15 residues. CDR3 DNA: TGTGCCAGCAGCGTAGGGGATCGAGGGAATCAGCCCCAGCATTTT. Translated, it gives CASSVGDRGNQPQHF.

The chain is built from TRBV5-1 and TRBJ2-5, with D possibly matching TRBD2 (7 bases). CDR3 length equals 13 residues. V was cut by 4 bases and J by 5 bases, with 12 bases left in between. CDR1 is SGHRS and CDR2 is YFSETQ in the germline V gene. The CDR3 protein is CASSPGGQETQYF. The CDR3 DNA sequence: TGCGCCAGCAGCCCCGGGGGGCAGGAGACCCAGTACTTC.

The chain joins TRBV18 to TRBJ1-2, with 7 nucleotides matching TRBD1. The CDR3 has 14 amino acids. From germline, CDR1 is KGHSH and CDR2 LQKENI. Losses at the gene ends were 4 bases for V and 4 bases for J; bases not matched to a gene: 6. The CDR3 loop is CASSLGTVGYGYTF. The CDR3 nucleotides are TGTGCCAGCTCACTGGGGACAGTAGGCTATGGCTACACCTTC.

This clone was observed once. The rearrangement uses TRBV4-2 and TRBJ2-5; D gene unclear. The J call is in doubt because the DNA end fits TRBJ2-7 better. CDR3 size: 14 residues. Germline V gene sequence: CDR1 LGHNA, CDR2 YNFKEQ. CDR3 sequence: CASSQEGSAYEQYF. DNA of the CDR3: TGTGCCAGCAGCCAAGAGGGCAGTGCCTACGAGCAGTACTTC.

With respect to this clone: A read error may account for a junction end that differs from germline. Other DNA sequences in this specimen translate into the identical CDR3. The chain employs TRBV14 and TRBJ1-1; 7 nucleotides match TRBD1. The germline V gene encodes CDR1 SGHDN and CDR2 FVKESK. This CDR3 has 16 amino acids. CDR3 residues: CASSLGEDRLNTEAFF. CDR3 DNA: TGCGCCAGCAGCCTTGGAGAGGACAGGTTGAACACTGAAGCTTTCTTT.

This clone was detected only once. The chain joins TRBV9 to TRBJ1-3; 11 nucleotides line up with TRBD1. V trimming: 0 bases; J trimming: 3 bases; junction bases outside the gene matches: 5. This CDR3 has 17 amino acids. The germline V gene has CDR1 SGDLS and CDR2 YYNGEE. The CDR3 here is CASSVARTGGSGNTIYF. Written as DNA, the CDR3 is TGTGCCAGCAGCGTAGCGAGGACAGGGGGCAGTGGAAACACCATATATTTT.

The chain links TRBV19 to TRBJ1-2; 8 bases agree with TRBD1. The length of the CDR3 is 14 residues. J lost 2 bases, V lost 7 bases, and 6 bases had no gene match. Germline lookup yields CDR1 LNHDA and CDR2 SQIVND (reference sequence). In nucleotides, the CDR3 is TGTGCCAGTATTCGGCAGGGGGCCAACTATGGCTACACCTTC. This codes for CASIRQGANYGYTF.

CDR3 sequence (DNA): TGTGCCAGCAGCTGGGGACAGGGGGGAACAGATACGCAGTATTTT. Its translation is CASSWGQGGTDTQYF. The rearrangement links TRBV5-4 to TRBJ2-3, with TRBD1 matching 11 bases. Per germline, CDR1 SGHNT and CDR2 YYREEE (reference sequence). Trimming cost V 3 bases and J 3 bases; bases outside gene matches: 3. The CDR3 loop spans 15 amino acids.

This clone appeared once. This rearrangement joins TRBV7-6 to TRBJ1-2; D is unresolved. Germline V lookup: CDR1 SGHVS, CDR2 FNYEAQ. Trimming removed 1 base from V and 8 bases from J, with 11 bases in between. The CDR3 is 13 residues long. CDR3 loop: CASSLGASRGYTF. CDR3 DNA sequence: TGTGCCAGCAGCTTAGGTGCGTCGAGGGGCTACACCTTC.

This chain links TRBV6-5 with TRBJ2-7; 8 bases align to TRBD1. CDR1 and CDR2 from the germline V gene are MNHEY and SVGAGI. This CDR3 spans 11 amino acids. J was trimmed by 9 bases and V by 5 bases; bases with no gene match: 3. For the CDR3, the DNA is TGTGCCAGCAGTGGACAGGGTGCGCAGTACTTC. It yields the protein CASSGQGAQYF.

The chain joins TRBV20-1 to TRBJ1-2; D is uncertain. The germline CDR1 and CDR2 sequences are DFQATT and SNEGSKA (reference sequence). V was trimmed by 1 base and J by 10 bases, leaving 10 bases between them. The CDR3 extends over 11 amino acids. The CDR3 bases are TGCAGTGCTAGAGCCCTAAGTACCTACACCTTC. Protein: CSARALSTYTF.

CDR3 sequence reads: CASSSGYYGYTF. The CDR3 nucleotides are TGTGCCAGCAGCTCAGGGTACTATGGCTACACCTTC. J is TRBJ1-2 and V is TRBV5-6; TRBD1 is a possible D gene (5 bases). Trimming shortened V by 3 bases and J by 3 bases, and 6 bases separated the two germline ends. The CDR3 contains 12 residues. Germline CDR1 SGHDT, CDR2 YYEEEE.

The rearrangement links TRBV11-1 to TRBJ2-2, with TRBD2 matching over 10 bases. With V trimmed by 5 bases and J by 2 bases, 5 bases remained unmatched. The CDR3 extends over 16 amino acids. Germline CDR1 and CDR2: SGHAT and FQDESV (reference sequence). Here the CDR3 DNA reads TGTGCCAGCAGCCCTGGACTAGCGGCAAACACCGGGGAGCTGTTTTTT. It specifies CASSPGLAANTGELFF.

DNA of the CDR3: TGCGCCAGCAGCCAAGGATCAACTTTCGCCTCTGGGGCCAACGTCCTGACTTTC. This sequence encodes CASSQGSTFASGANVLTF. The rearrangement links TRBV4-1 to TRBJ2-6; D gene unclear. The CDR3 covers 18 residues. Trimming left V 1 base short and J 0 bases short, with 13 bases between. The germline CDR1 and CDR2 sequences are MGHRA and YSYEKL.

V and J are TRBV5-6 and TRBJ1-3; 9 bases align to TRBD1. Germline CDR1 is SGHDT and CDR2 is YYEEEE. Losses at the gene ends were 3 bases for V and 3 bases for J; bases not matched to a gene: 1. CDR3 length: 14 amino acids. The CDR3 reads CASSWDRVGNTIYF. The CDR3 DNA sequence: TGTGCCAGCAGCTGGGACAGGGTTGGAAACACCATATATTTT.

The chain joins TRBV13 to TRBJ2-1; 7 bases are a match to TRBD1. The CDR3 consists of 11 residues. Germline trimming cut 5 bases from V and 11 bases from J; bases unmatched to any gene: 3. Germline CDR1 is PRHDT and CDR2 is FYEKMQ (reference sequence). CDR3 in amino acids: CASSATGKQFF. CDR3 bases: TGTGCCAGCAGCGCGACAGGGAAGCAGTTCTTC.

V is TRBV10-1 and J is TRBJ2-7; no reliable D call. This CDR3 is built from 14 residues. Germline V CDR1 and CDR2: WNHNN, SYGVQD (reference sequence). V lost 6 bases and J 4 bases, leaving 16 bases between the germline ends. CDR3 residues: CASSASQFSYEQYF. In nucleotides, the CDR3 is TGCGCCAGCAGCGCTTCTCAGTTCTCATACGAGCAGTACTTC.

This clone was recorded a few times. The J gene is TRBJ1-6, the V gene TRBV6-6, with D possibly being TRBD1 (5 bases). Germline V gene sequence: CDR1 MNHNY, CDR2 SVGAGI (reference sequence). The CDR3 is 16 residues long. Between the trimmed V and J ends, which lost 6 bases and 8 bases, there was a span of 20 bases. The CDR3 region is CASSHQGVAVDSPLHF. The CDR3 DNA follows: TGTGCCAGCAGCCACCAAGGGGTCGCAGTAGATTCACCCCTCCACTTT.